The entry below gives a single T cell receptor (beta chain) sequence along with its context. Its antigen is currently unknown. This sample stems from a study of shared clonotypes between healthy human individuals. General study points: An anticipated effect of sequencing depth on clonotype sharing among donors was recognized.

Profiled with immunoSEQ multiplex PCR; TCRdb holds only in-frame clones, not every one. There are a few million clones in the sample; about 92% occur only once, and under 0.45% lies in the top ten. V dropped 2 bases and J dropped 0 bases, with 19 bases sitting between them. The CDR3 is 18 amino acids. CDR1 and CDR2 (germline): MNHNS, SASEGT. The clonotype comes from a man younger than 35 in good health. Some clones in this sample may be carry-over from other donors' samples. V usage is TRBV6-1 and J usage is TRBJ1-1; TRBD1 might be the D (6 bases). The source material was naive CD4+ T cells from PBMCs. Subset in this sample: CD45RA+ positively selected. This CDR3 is CASSEFLTGPPMNTEAFF. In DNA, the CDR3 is TGTGCCAGCAGTGAATTCTTAACAGGGCCCCCAATGAACACTGAAGCTTTCTTT.